These 31 T cell receptor beta chains came from one sample sequenced in a study of blood T cell repertoires in COVID-19. Data came from immunoSEQ multiplex PCR; TCRdb stores just in-frame clones and leaves some out. The table lists 170,000 or so clones, roughly 84% of them singletons. Sequencing was carried out using peripheral blood. The receptor source for this set is a man between 50 and 59 years old with active or convalescent COVID-19.

The chain joins TRBV5-1 to TRBJ1-5; D is unclear. This CDR3 contains 14 residues. Germline CDR1 SGHRS, CDR2 YFSETQ. The V gene lost 2 bases and the J gene lost 1 base, with 7 bases spanning the gap. The CDR3 coding sequence is TGCGCCAGCAGCTTTCGGTTCAGCAATCAGCCCCAGCATTTT. Its protein product is CASSFRFSNQPQHF.

This clone turned up a few times. The V call is TRBV19, the J call TRBJ1-5; D perhaps matches TRBD1 (6 bases). The V gene lost 6 bases and the J gene lost 7 bases, with 19 bases spanning the gap. The CDR3 consists of 15 residues. The germline gives CDR1 LNHDA, CDR2 SQIVND (reference sequence). The CDR3 DNA sequence: TGTGCCAGTAGCCTACAGGGAATGGGGGAACAGCCCCAGCATTTT. This gives the protein CASSLQGMGEQPQHF. Combining the CDR3 with reference TRBV19 and TRBJ1-5 gives the whole variable domain DGGITQSPKYLFRKEGQNVTLSCEQNLNHDAMYWYRQDPGQGLRLIYYSQIVNDFQKGDIAEGYSVSREKKESFPLTVTSAQKNPTAFYLCASSLQGMGEQPQHFGDGTRLSIL.

This chain uses TRBV9 with TRBJ1-5; D perhaps matches TRBD1 (5 bases). Germline V gene lookup returns CDR1 SGDLS and CDR2 YYNGEE. Trimming removed 3 bases from V and 1 base from J, with 8 bases in between. CDR3 length: 14 amino acids. Here the CDR3 DNA reads TGTGCCAGCAGCGAAGGGGTCAGCAATCAGCCCCAGCATTTT. Translating it yields CASSEGVSNQPQHF.

This chain uses TRBV4-3 with TRBJ2-4, with 8 bases aligning to TRBD1. V trimming: 5 bases; J trimming: 3 bases; junction bases outside the gene matches: 9. Germline values: CDR1 LGHNA, CDR2 YSLEER. The CDR3 is 16 residues long. Here the CDR3 DNA reads TGCGCCAGCAGCACTCGACAGGGGATTGGCAAAAACATTCAGTACTTC. It translates to CASSTRQGIGKNIQYF.

This chain links TRBV4-2 with TRBJ1-6, with 7 bases lining up with TRBD1. Germline trimming cut 5 bases from V and 7 bases from J; bases unmatched to any gene: 8. The germline V gene encodes CDR1 LGHNA and CDR2 YNFKEQ. This CDR3 comprises 15 residues. CDR3 bases: TGTGCCAGCAGCATACCGGGACAGTTCAATTCACCCCTCCACTTT. Encoded protein: CASSIPGQFNSPLHF.

The DNA of the CDR3 is TGTGCCAGCAGCGTAGGGGGGCGCAATCAGCCCCAGCATTTT. Its protein is CASSVGGRNQPQHF. The chain links TRBV9 to TRBJ1-5; maybe TRBD1 (6 bases). The CDR3 runs to 14 residues. The V end lost 0 bases, the J end lost 2 bases, and 6 bases lay between the germline ends. CDR1 and CDR2 (germline): SGDLS, YYNGEE. Full variable domain (outside the CDR3, taken from reference TRBV9 and TRBJ1-5): DSGVTQTPKHLITATGQRVTLRCSPRSGDLSVYWYQQSLDQGLQFLIQYYNGEERAKGNILERFSAQQFPDLHSELNLSSLELGDSALYFCASSVGGRNQPQHFGDGTRLSIL.

This chain uses TRBV15 with TRBJ2-7; 11 bases agree with TRBD2. This CDR3 has 17 amino acids. The germline V gene has CDR1 LNHNV and CDR2 YYDKDF (reference sequence). V lost 5 bases and J lost 4; bases outside the gene matches: 13. CDR3 amino acids: CATSGERIGTSGYEQYF. CDR3 nucleotides: TGTGCCACCAGCGGCGAGAGGATAGGGACTAGCGGTTACGAGCAGTACTTC.

This clone was counted once. In nucleotides, the CDR3 is TGTGCCAGCAGTTTTGTTTTCCTGGACAGGGTCAATCAGCCCCAGCATTTT. Translated, it gives CASSFVFLDRVNQPQHF. The chain joins TRBV27 to TRBJ1-5; 8 bases are shared with TRBD1. CDR3 length: 17 amino acids. Germline loops: CDR1 MNHEY, CDR2 SMNVEV (reference sequence). V was clipped by 3 bases and J by 3 bases; unmatched bases: 10.

The V gene is TRBV27, the J gene TRBJ1-5, with 7 bases that match TRBD1. Germline CDR1 and CDR2: MNHEY and SMNVEV (reference sequence). This CDR3 spans 15 amino acids. V gave up 6 bases and J gave up 2 bases; unmatched junction bases: 7. DNA of the CDR3: TGTGCCAGCAGCCAGACAGGGTCCGGCAATCAGCCCCAGCATTTT. As protein: CASSQTGSGNQPQHF.

V is TRBV10-3 and J is TRBJ1-6; the D gene is possibly TRBD1 (6 bases). The V end was cut by 6 bases, the J end by 9 bases, with 15 bases between. This CDR3 has 14 amino acids. Per germline, CDR1 ENHRY and CDR2 SYGVKD. The CDR3, as DNA: TGTGCCATCAGCCCCAGGGGAGCTCTTTCACCCCTCCACTTT. It encodes CAISPRGALSPLHF.

V usage is TRBV6-5 and J usage is TRBJ1-6; the D gene is possibly TRBD1 (5 bases). V was cut by 8 bases and J by 9 bases, with 11 bases left in between. This CDR3 has 12 amino acids. The germline gives CDR1 MNHEY, CDR2 SVGAGI. Here the CDR3 reads CASFREGSPLHF. CDR3 nucleotide sequence: TGTGCCAGCTTCAGGGAAGGTTCACCCCTCCACTTT.

The V call is TRBV12-3 or TRBV12-4, the J call TRBJ1-2, with 7 positions matching TRBD1. The CDR3 has 13 residues. The J segment lost 4 bases and the V segment lost 6 bases, leaving 5 bases of the junction unmatched. CDR3 sequence reads: CASSLDRSYGYTF. In nucleotides, the CDR3 is TGTGCCAGCAGCCTGGACAGGTCCTATGGCTACACCTTC.

With regard to this clone: Its ends do not fully match the called genes, so a read error is possible. The chain uses TRBV19 and TRBJ2-2; TRBD2 aligns across 13 bases. CDR1 and CDR2 (germline): LNHDA, SQIVND (reference sequence). This CDR3 comprises 19 residues. For the CDR3, the DNA is TGTGCCAGTAGTGTAGAGTCACTAGCGGGGGGGCCTAACACCGGGGAGCTGTTTTTT. Encoded protein: CASSVESLAGGPNTGELFF.

V is TRBV24-1 and J is TRBJ2-7, with D possibly being TRBD1 (6 bases). CDR3 length: 15 amino acids. CDR1 KGHDR and CDR2 SFDVKD come from the germline V gene. The V gene lost 4 bases and the J gene lost 1 base, with 13 bases spanning the gap. DNA of the CDR3: TGTGCCACCAGTGACCCCCAGGACAGTTCCTACGAGCAGTACTTC. Amino acid sequence: CATSDPQDSSYEQYF.

CDR3 in amino acids: CASSLDRRASLDTQYF. In nucleotides, the CDR3 is TGTGCCAGCAGCTTAGATCGGAGGGCGTCCCTGGATACGCAGTATTTT. This chain connects TRBV11-2 to TRBJ2-3; perhaps TRBD2 as D (6 bases). The CDR3 consists of 16 residues. Germline CDR1 SGHAT, CDR2 FQNNGV. Trimming removed 0 bases from V and 6 bases from J, with 16 bases in between.

The chain uses TRBV29-1 and TRBJ1-2; the match to TRBD1 covers 7 bases. CDR3 length: 14 residues. Germline CDR1 reads SQVTM; CDR2 reads ANQGSEA. The junction had 6 bases not matched to a gene; V was cut back by 3 bases and J by 2 bases. CDR3 residues: CSVDSTGTNYGYTF. CDR3 sequence (DNA): TGCAGCGTTGACTCGACAGGGACGAACTATGGCTACACCTTC.

J is TRBJ2-1 and V is TRBV7-3; D may be TRBD1 (5 bases). V was cut by 4 bases and J by 1 base, with 14 bases left in between. Germline CDR1 reads SGHTA; CDR2 reads FQGTGA. CDR3 length: 16 residues. The CDR3 sequence: CASSSPGAGSYNEQFF. The CDR3 region has the DNA TGTGCCAGCAGCTCCCCTGGGGCCGGGTCCTACAATGAGCAGTTCTTC. Complete variable domain (other parts from reference TRBV7-3 and TRBJ2-1): GAGVSQTPSNKVTEKGKYVELRCDPISGHTALYWYRQSLGQGPEFLIYFQGTGAADDSGLPNDRFFAVRPEGSVSTLKIQRTERGDSAVYLCASSSPGAGSYNEQFFGPGTRLTVL.

The rearrangement joins TRBV25-1 to TRBJ1-1; 10 bases agree with TRBD1. Germline values: CDR1 MGHDK, CDR2 SYGVNS. Trimming cost V 3 bases and J 4 bases; bases outside gene matches: 8. This CDR3 region has 16 residues. DNA of the CDR3: TGTGCCAGCAGTGAGGGACAGGGGTTCGGTGGCACTGAAGCTTTCTTT. Translated, it gives CASSEGQGFGGTEAFF.

The chain is built from TRBV5-6 and TRBJ1-5; D not resolved. The CDR3 loop spans 16 amino acids. The V end lost 1 base, the J end lost 6 bases, and 17 bases lay between the germline ends. In germline, CDR1 is SGHDT, CDR2 YYEEEE. CDR3 nucleotides: TGTGCCAGCAGCTTGTGGGCGGGGTGGGGAGGTCAGCCCCAGCATTTT. This sequence encodes CASSLWAGWGGQPQHF.

The CDR3 DNA is TGTGCCAGCAGCAAAGGAGTCAGGTGCAGTGGAAACACTGAAGCTTTCTTT. Its translation: CASSKGVRCSGNTEAFF. V and J are TRBV21-1 and TRBJ1-1; the DNA was not used to check the table's D call, TRBD1. TRBV21-1 is a pseudogene locus. CDR3 length: 17 residues.

The rearrangement uses TRBV29-1 and TRBJ1-2; no reliable D call. CDR3 size: 10 residues. V dropped 4 bases and J dropped 8 bases, with 8 bases sitting between them. Germline loops: CDR1 SQVTM, CDR2 ANQGSEA. CDR3: CSVAEEGYTF. CDR3 nucleotide sequence: TGCAGCGTTGCTGAGGAGGGCTACACCTTC.

CDR3 DNA sequence: TGCGCCAGCAGCTTTGCTAGCACCTACAATGAGCAGTTCTTC. Its protein is CASSFASTYNEQFF. The V gene is TRBV5-1, the J gene TRBJ2-1, with D maybe TRBD2 (5 bases). The CDR3 spans 14 residues. Germline loops: CDR1 SGHRS, CDR2 YFSETQ. The ends were cut back, 2 bases at V and 2 bases at J, with 8 bases in the middle.

The gene calls are TRBV6-6 and TRBJ1-1; no firm D call. Between the trimmed V and J ends, which lost 5 bases and 7 bases, there was a span of 17 bases. This CDR3 spans 14 amino acids. CDR1 MNHNY and CDR2 SVGAGI come from the germline V gene (reference sequence). The CDR3 is CASSKPGSVGEAFF. The CDR3, as DNA: TGTGCCAGCAGTAAGCCAGGATCGGTCGGTGAAGCTTTCTTT.

J is TRBJ1-2 and V is TRBV5-1; D gene unclear. The CDR3 has 13 residues. Germline V gives CDR1 SGHRS, CDR2 YFSETQ. V lost 7 bases and J lost 2, with 12 bases in between. In DNA, the CDR3 is TGCGCCAGCTCCGAGAGAGGGAACTATGGCTACACCTTC. Its protein is CASSERGNYGYTF.

The J gene is TRBJ2-2, the V gene TRBV7-2, with TRBD2 matching 13 bases. Germline loops: CDR1 SGHTA, CDR2 FQGNSA. The ends lost 3 bases at V and 4 bases at J; junction bases unmatched: 8. The length of the CDR3 is 18 residues. The CDR3 DNA sequence: TGTGCCAGCAGCTTCCTACGGACTAGCGGGAGAATCACCGGGGAGCTGTTTTTT. Its translation is CASSFLRTSGRITGELFF.

The J gene is TRBJ2-1, the V gene TRBV2; D possibly corresponds to TRBD2 (6 bases). Per the germline V gene, CDR1 is SNHLY and CDR2 is FYNNEI. V lost 7 bases to trimming and J lost 3 bases, with 19 bases between them. The CDR3 runs to 16 residues. The CDR3 coding sequence is TGTGCCAGCAATCGAATGACTAGACGGGTCTACAATGAGCAGTTCTTC. Amino acid sequence: CASNRMTRRVYNEQFF.

Written as DNA, the CDR3 is TGCAGCGTCAACAGGGGGCGGAATGAGCAGTTCTTC. It codes for CSVNRGRNEQFF. The chain employs TRBV29-1 and TRBJ2-1; 9 bases map to TRBD1. CDR3 length equals 12 residues. V gave up 6 bases and J gave up 7 bases; unmatched junction bases: 4. Germline V gene sequence: CDR1 SQVTM, CDR2 ANQGSEA.

The V gene is TRBV5-6, the J gene TRBJ1-6, with TRBD1 matching over 7 bases. Trimming removed 0 bases from V and 10 bases from J; junction bases left unmatched: 19. This CDR3 region has 19 residues. Germline V gives CDR1 SGHDT, CDR2 YYEEEE. CDR3 loop: CASSLVGAQGPVDGSPLHF. Written as DNA, the CDR3 is TGTGCCAGCAGCTTGGTGGGGGCACAGGGGCCGGTTGATGGATCACCCCTCCACTTT.

The rearrangement joins TRBV5-1 to TRBJ2-5, with 8 bases fitting TRBD2. From germline, CDR1 is SGHRS and CDR2 YFSETQ. The V and J ends lost 5 bases and 2 bases, in that order; junction bases with no gene match: 8. This CDR3 is 15 amino acids long. For the CDR3, the DNA is TGCGCCAGCAGTTTCCAGCGGGGGTCACAAGAGACCCAGTACTTC. Translation: CASSFQRGSQETQYF. The whole variable domain, filled in from reference TRBV5-1 and TRBJ2-5, reads KAGVTQTPRYLIKTRGQQVTLSCSPISGHRSVSWYQQTPGQGLQFLFEYFSETQRNKGNFPGRFSGRQFSNSRSEMNVSTLELGDSALYLCASSFQRGSQETQYFGPGTRLLVL.

The chain joins TRBV9 to TRBJ2-2; 14 bases map to TRBD2. The germline V gene has CDR1 SGDLS and CDR2 YYNGEE. The CDR3 sequence is 17 residues long. J gave up 6 bases and V 4 bases, and 8 bases lay outside the gene matches. CDR3 in amino acids: CASSIYGTSGSSGELFF. The CDR3 region has the DNA TGTGCCAGCAGCATCTACGGGACTAGCGGGAGTTCCGGGGAGCTGTTTTTT. The full variable domain, its missing parts supplied by reference TRBV9 and TRBJ2-2, is DSGVTQTPKHLITATGQRVTLRCSPRSGDLSVYWYQQSLDQGLQFLIQYYNGEERAKGNILERFSAQQFPDLHSELNLSSLELGDSALYFCASSIYGTSGSSGELFFGEGSRLTVL.

V and J are TRBV29-1 and TRBJ1-4, with a tentative D call TRBD1 (6 bases). V was trimmed by 4 bases and J by 8 bases, leaving 26 bases between them. In germline, CDR1 is SQVTM, CDR2 ANQGSEA. This CDR3 has 17 residues. CDR3: CSVVGPNLIGGWEKLFF. The CDR3 region has the DNA TGCAGCGTTGTTGGTCCTAACTTAATTGGGGGCTGGGAAAAACTGTTTTTT. Together with reference TRBV29-1 and TRBJ1-4, the CDR3 gives the full variable domain: SAVISQKPSRDICQRGTSLTIQCQVDSQVTMMFWYRQQPGQSLTLIATANQGSEATYESGFVIDKFPISRPNLTFSTLTVSNMSPEDSSIYLCSVVGPNLIGGWEKLFFGSGTQLSVL.